One and the same sample provided the 21 T cell receptor beta chains below, sequenced in a study of CD8 T cells in Susac syndrome. Random-hexamer reverse transcription was applied to roughly 0.5 to 1 ug RNA. MiXCR, applied by TCRdb to the immunoSEQ multiplex PCR reads, yields one record per CDR3 protein. The sample shows 150,000 to 200,000 distinct CDR3 sequences, 94% of them seen only once. Sample: CD4+ T cells from PBMCs. The receptors originated from a human donor with multiple sclerosis.

V gene TRBV27 combines with J gene TRBJ1-1; possible D gene TRBD1, 5 bases. The germline V gene encodes CDR1 MNHEY and CDR2 SMNVEV (reference sequence). The V end lost 5 bases, the J end lost 1 base, and 11 bases lay between the germline ends. The CDR3 extends over 14 amino acids. The CDR3 sequence is CASSLRQRNTEAFF. Written as DNA, the CDR3 is TGTGCCAGCAGTCTCCGACAGAGGAACACTGAAGCTTTCTTT.

The rearrangement links TRBV6-6 to TRBJ2-7; D is unresolved. Trimming left V 8 bases short and J 5 bases short, with 13 bases between. This CDR3 is 12 amino acids long. CDR1 and CDR2 from the germline V gene are MNHNY and SVGAGI (reference sequence). CDR3 loop: CASLDAADEQYF. In nucleotides, the CDR3 is TGTGCCAGCCTCGACGCGGCTGACGAGCAGTACTTC.

The CDR3 DNA follows: TGTGCCAGCAGCTTAGGACCGATCAGGGGTTACAATCAGCCCCAGCATTTT. Translated, it gives CASSLGPIRGYNQPQHF. The V gene is TRBV7-8, the J gene TRBJ1-5; tentative D call: TRBD1 (6 bases). Trimming left V 1 base short and J 3 bases short, with 16 bases between. The CDR3 runs 17 residues. Germline lookup yields CDR1 SGHVS and CDR2 FQNEAQ. The full variable domain, in which reference TRBV7-8 and TRBJ1-5 provide the parts outside the CDR3, is GAGVSQSPRYKVAKRGQDVALRCDPISGHVSLFWYQQALGQGPEFLTYFQNEAQLDKSGLPSDRFFAERPEGSVSTLKIQRTQQEDSAVYLCASSLGPIRGYNQPQHFGDGTRLSIL.

V gene TRBV29-1 combines with J gene TRBJ1-5, with a weak D call TRBD1 (6 bases). This CDR3 is 13 amino acids long. The V and J ends lost 3 bases and 4 bases respectively, with 10 bases between them. Germline CDR1 and CDR2: SQVTM and ANQGSEA. The CDR3 region has the DNA TGCAGCGTTGAGTGGGGGCAAAATCAGCCCCAGCATTTT. The encoded protein is CSVEWGQNQPQHF.

The chain carries TRBV2 and TRBJ2-7; 10 nucleotides agree with TRBD2. From germline, CDR1 is SNHLY and CDR2 FYNNEI. The ends lost 6 bases at V and 6 bases at J; junction bases unmatched: 2. The CDR3 is 12 amino acids. CDR3 bases: TGTGCCAGCAGGTGGACTAGCGGCGAGCAGTACTTC. It codes for CASRWTSGEQYF.

J is TRBJ2-3 and V is TRBV29-1, with 8 bases fitting TRBD1. The CDR3 runs 13 residues. CDR1 is SQVTM, CDR2 ANQGSEA, per germline. Losses at the gene ends were 7 bases for V and 4 bases for J; bases not matched to a gene: 7. CDR3 DNA sequence: TGCAGCGCTAGGGACAGGACGGCAGATACGCAGTATTTT. It is translated as CSARDRTADTQYF.

V gene TRBV5-1 combines with J gene TRBJ1-1; perhaps TRBD1 as D (6 bases). V was trimmed by 2 bases and J by 4 bases, leaving 15 bases between them. Germline V gene data show CDR1 as SGHRS and CDR2 as YFSETQ. This CDR3 is built from 15 residues. The CDR3 region has the DNA TGCGCCAGCAGCTTAGGATCGGGGGCTGGCACTGAAGCTTTCTTT. It specifies CASSLGSGAGTEAFF.

The rearrangement links TRBV7-9 to TRBJ2-7; 10 nucleotides align to TRBD2. V dropped 5 bases and J dropped 0; count of bases not matched to a gene: 4. Germline-derived CDR1 and CDR2 are SEHNR and FQNEAQ (reference sequence). This CDR3 is built from 15 residues. The CDR3: CASSHRLAGSYEQYF. Written as DNA, the CDR3 is TGTGCCAGCAGCCATCGACTAGCGGGCTCCTACGAGCAGTACTTC.

The rearrangement uses TRBV6-5 and TRBJ2-4, with D tentatively TRBD2 (5 bases). Between the trimmed V and J ends, which lost 0 bases and 0 bases, there was a span of 9 bases. CDR1 is MNHEY, CDR2 SVGAGI, per germline. The length of the CDR3 is 16 residues. CDR3 sequence (DNA): TGTGCCAGCAGTTACTCCCCCGGACTAGCCAAAAACATTCAGTACTTC. Its protein product is CASSYSPGLAKNIQYF.

The V call is TRBV6-5, the J call TRBJ2-7, with a possible D match to TRBD1 (6 bases). This CDR3 has 14 amino acids. The germline V and J ends were trimmed by 2 bases and 1 base, with 9 bases remaining between them. Germline CDR1 and CDR2: MNHEY and SVGAGI. The CDR3 region is CASSYAQGSYEQYF. CDR3 coding DNA: TGTGCCAGCAGTTACGCCCAGGGGTCCTACGAGCAGTACTTC.

This clonotype was detected a few times. The rearrangement uses TRBV27 and TRBJ2-7; possibly TRBD1 for D (5 bases). Germline V gives CDR1 MNHEY, CDR2 SMNVEV (reference sequence). The CDR3 length is 13 residues. V was pared by 3 bases and J by 4 bases, with 10 bases between. DNA of the CDR3: TGTGCCAGCAGTTTGCAGGGCTTTTACGAGCAGTACTTC. Its translation: CASSLQGFYEQYF.

The chain has TRBV9 and TRBJ2-7, with D possibly matching TRBD1 (5 bases). CDR3 size: 17 residues. Germline V gene sequence: CDR1 SGDLS, CDR2 YYNGEE. V lost 0 bases, J lost 0 bases, and 16 bases lay in between. This CDR3 is CASSVAPLGLSSYEQYF. CDR3 in DNA: TGTGCCAGCAGCGTAGCCCCCTTGGGGCTAAGCTCCTACGAGCAGTACTTC.

This chain connects TRBV5-6 to TRBJ2-7, with D perhaps TRBD1 or TRBD2 (5 bases each). V shed 5 bases and J shed 4 bases, with 7 bases lying between them. This CDR3 contains 11 residues. Germline CDR1 is SGHDT and CDR2 is YYEEEE. CDR3 in DNA: TGTGCCAGCAGGGGGGAGTACGAGCAGTACTTC. Its translation is CASRGEYEQYF.

The chain couples TRBV19 to TRBJ2-4, with 10 bases that match TRBD1. This CDR3 has 17 residues. The V gene end was trimmed by 7 bases and the J gene end by 0 bases; junction bases not matched to a gene: 9. The V gene's germline CDR1 is LNHDA and CDR2 SQIVND (reference sequence). CDR3 amino acids: CASTGTGASIAKNIQYF. CDR3 nucleotide sequence: TGTGCCAGTACCGGGACAGGGGCGTCGATAGCCAAAAACATTCAGTACTTC. The full variable domain, completed using reference TRBV19 and TRBJ2-4, is DGGITQSPKYLFRKEGQNVTLSCEQNLNHDAMYWYRQDPGQGLRLIYYSQIVNDFQKGDIAEGYSVSREKKESFPLTVTSAQKNPTAFYLCASTGTGASIAKNIQYFGAGTRLSVL.

This clonotype was found once. The chain carries TRBV7-2 and TRBJ1-1; D is unclear. The CDR3 consists of 15 residues. Germline CDR1 and CDR2: SGHTA and FQGNSA. V shed 7 bases and J shed 0 bases, with 15 bases lying between them. The DNA for the CDR3 is TGTGCCAGCATCTCTCAAGGGAGGTTGAACACTGAAGCTTTCTTT. It yields the protein CASISQGRLNTEAFF.

The chain has TRBV5-1 and TRBJ1-2; D gene unclear. Per the germline V gene, CDR1 is SGHRS and CDR2 is YFSETQ. V dropped 4 bases and J dropped 3 bases, with 10 bases sitting between them. The CDR3 is 13 residues long. CDR3 region: CASSHEGHYGYTF. Here the CDR3 DNA reads TGCGCCAGCAGCCACGAGGGCCACTATGGCTACACCTTC.

V usage is TRBV20-1 and J usage is TRBJ2-7; D is perhaps TRBD2 (6 bases). CDR3 size: 13 residues. In germline, CDR1 is DFQATT, CDR2 SNEGSKA (reference sequence). V lost 7 bases to trimming and J lost 5 bases, with 18 bases between them. DNA of the CDR3: TGCAGTGTCGCGGGGCTAGCAGGAAACGAGCAGTACTTC. It yields the protein CSVAGLAGNEQYF.

The chain links TRBV28 to TRBJ1-1; tentatively, D is TRBD1 (6 bases). The CDR3 has 14 amino acids. Deletions cut 3 bases from V and 4 bases from J, with 12 bases between. Germline assignment: CDR1 MDHEN and CDR2 SYDVKM. CDR3 sequence (DNA): TGTGCCAGCAGTTTGGGGGGCTATACCACTGAAGCTTTCTTT. Translated, it gives CASSLGGYTTEAFF.

The J gene is TRBJ1-1, the V gene TRBV10-2; D unresolved. The CDR3 consists of 13 residues. Trimming took off 7 bases at V and 1 base at J, with 10 bases between the two ends. Looked up from germline, CDR1 is WSHSY and CDR2 is SAAADI. In nucleotides, the CDR3 is TGCGCCAGCACTCGGCAGGAGAACACTGAAGCTTTCTTT. Translated: CASTRQENTEAFF.

This rearrangement joins TRBV5-6 to TRBJ2-7; 10 bases fit TRBD2. CDR3 length: 16 amino acids. V shed 4 bases, J shed 6 bases, and the junction held 13 bases outside the gene matches. Germline V gene lookup returns CDR1 SGHDT and CDR2 YYEEEE. CDR3 loop: CASSLNTGTSVSEQYF. The CDR3 DNA reads TGTGCCAGCAGCCTGAACACCGGGACTAGCGTCAGCGAGCAGTACTTC.

The chain has TRBV3-1 and TRBJ1-1; D remains unclear. Germline V gene sequence: CDR1 LGHDT, CDR2 YNNKEL (reference sequence). Trimming pared 5 bases from V and 0 bases from J, leaving 10 bases between. The CDR3 is made up of 14 amino acids. The CDR3 DNA sequence: TGTGCCAGCAGCAATAAAGGAGTGAACACTGAAGCTTTCTTT. Protein: CASSNKGVNTEAFF.